The rows below give T cell receptor beta chains drawn from one sample of a study of blood T cell repertoires in COVID-19. The data were produced by immunoSEQ multiplex PCR, yet TCRdb's version contains in-frame clones alone and is incomplete. The sample shows approximately 210,000 clones, around 94% of them seen only once. The specimen sequenced was peripheral blood. The receptors come from a man aged 25 to 45 with COVID-19, enrolled during active disease. Each CDR3 is given with its conserved first and last residue. Fields, in order: CDR3 protein, CDR3 DNA, D gene, clone size, V gene, J gene. A D gene is named only where the DNA matches it firmly. Some rows mark clone size as missing; the rest say once, few, many or name a class of expanded clone.

CASSATGFSGNTIYF,TGTGCCAGCAGCGCTACGGGGTTCTCTGGAAACACCATATATTTT,NA,NA,TRBV6-5,TRBJ1-3
CASSYSTVNSNQPQHF,TGTGCCAGCAGTTACTCAACAGTCAATAGCAATCAGCCCCAGCATTTT,NA,NA,TRBV6-2/TRBV6-3,TRBJ1-5
CASTPDSSGNTIYF,TGTGCCAGTACTCCCGACTCCTCTGGAAACACCATATATTTT,NA,NA,TRBV19,TRBJ1-3
CSVGTGGGETQYF,TGCAGCGTTGGGACAGGGGGTGGAGAGACCCAGTACTTC,TRBD1,NA,TRBV29-1,TRBJ2-5
CASSLELPGTGANTEAFF,TGTGCCAGCAGCTTAGAGTTACCCGGGACAGGAGCGAACACTGAAGCTTTCTTT,TRBD1,NA,TRBV11-3,TRBJ1-1
CASSYFEGGDSPLHF,TGTGCCAGCAGTTACTTCGAGGGGGGGGATTCACCCCTCCACTTT,NA,NA,TRBV6-5,TRBJ1-6
CASSRGTGVATNEKLFF,TGTGCCAGCAGCAGAGGGACAGGTGTTGCAACTAATGAAAAACTGTTTTTT,TRBD1,NA,TRBV5-5,TRBJ1-4
CASSDGTGSEKLFF,TGTGCCAGCAGTGACGGGACAGGCTCTGAAAAACTGTTTTTT,TRBD1,NA,TRBV2,TRBJ1-4
CASRLLAGTSTDTQYF,TGCGCCAGCAGGCTCCTAGCGGGGACTAGCACAGATACGCAGTATTTT,TRBD2,NA,TRBV5-1,TRBJ2-3
CASSERAGNTEAFF,TGTGCCAGCAGTGAACGGGCGGGCAACACTGAAGCTTTCTTT,NA,NA,TRBV6-1,TRBJ1-1
CASSKTSGGAGEQFF,TGTGCCAGCAGCAAAACTAGCGGGGGGGCAGGGGAGCAGTTCTTC,TRBD2,NA,TRBV28,TRBJ2-1
CASSRGTSYPTGELFF,TGTGCCAGCAGCAGGGGGACTAGTTACCCTACCGGGGAGCTGTTTTTT,TRBD2,NA,TRBV11-1,TRBJ2-2
CASSPGLAFSSTDTQYF,TGTGCCAGCAGCCCGGGACTAGCCTTCTCTAGCACAGATACGCAGTATTTT,TRBD2,NA,TRBV5-4,TRBJ2-3
CASSLGLGGPMGAEAFF,TGTGCCAGCAGCTTAGGTCTCGGAGGGCCCATGGGCGCTGAAGCTTTCTTT,NA,NA,TRBV11-2,TRBJ1-1
CASSPRTTGTQYF,TGTGCCAGCAGCCCCCGGACTACAGGGACCCAGTACTTC,NA,NA,TRBV3-1/TRBV3-2,TRBJ2-5
CATSDPGTGSTDTQYF,TGTGCCACCAGTGATCCCGGGACAGGGAGCACAGATACGCAGTATTTT,TRBD1,NA,TRBV24-1,TRBJ2-3
CASSEAQGLYEQYF,TGTGCCAGCAGTGAAGCACAGGGTCTCTACGAGCAGTACTTC,NA,NA,TRBV2,TRBJ2-7
CASSYIPETQYF,TGTGCCAGCAGCTACATCCCAGAGACCCAGTACTTC,NA,NA,TRBV11-2,TRBJ2-5
CASSSQAAPNQPQHF,TGTGCCAGCTCATCCCAGGCCGCTCCGAATCAGCCCCAGCATTTT,NA,NA,TRBV18,TRBJ1-5
CASGLDPDRGVAGELFF,TGTGCTAGTGGTTTGGACCCCGACAGGGGGGTTGCCGGGGAGCTGTTTTTT,TRBD1,NA,TRBV12-5,TRBJ2-2
CASSYSTGANSYEQYF,TGTGCCAGCAGTTACTCCACAGGGGCCAACTCCTACGAGCAGTACTTC,TRBD1,once,TRBV6-5,TRBJ2-7
CSVALRQVHYEQYF,TGCAGCGTTGCACTCAGACAGGTACACTACGAGCAGTACTTC,NA,NA,TRBV29-1,TRBJ2-7
CASSLVARGGETQYF,TGTGCCAGCAGCTTAGTGGCTAGGGGGGGAGAGACCCAGTACTTC,NA,NA,TRBV11-2,TRBJ2-5
CASSPGQTYGYTF,TGTGCCAGCAGTCCGGGACAGACGTATGGCTACACCTTC,TRBD1,NA,TRBV12-3/TRBV12-4,TRBJ1-2
CASRRQKDTEAFF,TGTGCCAGCAGGCGACAGAAAGACACTGAAGCTTTCTTT,NA,once,TRBV5-4,TRBJ1-1
CASSRDTHYEQYF,TGTGCCAGCAGCCGGGACACACACTACGAGCAGTACTTC,NA,NA,TRBV6-5,TRBJ2-7
CASSVQGGIYGYTF,TGTGCCAGCAGTGTTCAGGGAGGGATCTATGGCTACACCTTC,NA,NA,TRBV2,TRBJ1-2
CASSLGVAGAKNEQFF,TGTGCCAGCAGCTTAGGCGTAGCGGGGGCCAAGAATGAGCAGTTCTTC,TRBD2,NA,TRBV5-4,TRBJ2-1
CASSPSAETQYF,TGTGCCAGCTCACCAAGTGCGGAGACCCAGTACTTC,NA,once,TRBV18,TRBJ2-5
CASGDRQGLNTEAFF,TGTGCTAGTGGCGATCGACAAGGATTGAACACTGAAGCTTTCTTT,NA,NA,TRBV12-5,TRBJ1-1
CASSLRGLDTQYF,TGTGCCAGCAGTTTAAGAGGGCTAGATACGCAGTATTTT,NA,NA,TRBV12-3/TRBV12-4,TRBJ2-3
CASSYEGGGYTF,TGTGCCAGCAGTTACGAGGGTGGAGGCTACACCTTC,NA,NA,TRBV6-6,TRBJ1-2
CASSSGQRGGGYTF,TGTGCCAGCAGCTCGGGACAGCGGGGGGGTGGCTACACCTTC,TRBD1,NA,TRBV5-4,TRBJ1-2